This is a list of T cell receptor beta chains from one sample in a study of blood T cells in healthy people across ages. TCRdb re-called the 5' RACE reads with MiXCR, one entry per CDR3 protein. Among some 760,000 distinct CDR3 sequences listed, about 25% were seen once. These sequences were also reported in another study, on T cells of mothers and their children.

Sequenced: blood. All receptors come from a boy younger than 18 in good health. CDR3s include the opening cysteine and the closing phenylalanine or tryptophan. A D gene is named only where the DNA matches it firmly. Not all rows give a size; the values are once, few, many and, for expanded clones, a class.

>TRBJ2-7|TRBV12-3/TRBV12-4|-|-
TGTGCCAGCAGTTCCCGGGATCCGAAATACGAGCAGTACTTC
CASSSRDPKYEQYF
>TRBJ2-7|TRBV28|-|-
TGTGCCAGCAGGGGGAGGGGGACCTCCTACGAGCAGTACTTC
CASRGRGTSYEQYF
>TRBJ2-4|TRBV7-9|-|-
TGTGCCAGCAGCCTGGACAGCGATCTAAACATTCAGTACTTC
CASSLDSDLNIQYF
>TRBJ2-1|TRBV9|TRBD2|-
TGTGCCAGCAGCGTAGGGACTAGCGGAGGAATTGAGCAGTTCTTC
CASSVGTSGGIEQFF
>TRBJ2-7|TRBV7-3|-|-
TGTGCCAGCAGCTTAACAGGGACGGGGAGCTCCTACGAGCAGTACTTC
CASSLTGTGSSYEQYF
>TRBJ2-3|TRBV20-1|-|-
TGCAGTGCCGCGGCTCCCACAGATACGCAGTATTTT
CSAAAPTDTQYF
>TRBJ2-5|TRBV6-5|-|-
TGTGCCAGCAGAACCCCAGAGACCCAGTACTTC
CASRTPETQYF
>TRBJ1-5|TRBV20-1|-|-
TGCAGTGCTTCCGAGACACCCAATCAGCCCCAGCATTTT
CSASETPNQPQHF
>TRBJ1-2|TRBV6-5|-|-
TGTGCCAGCAGAAAACGAGCTAACTATGGCTACACCTTC
CASRKRANYGYTF
>TRBJ2-5|TRBV27|TRBD2|-
TGTGCCAGCAGTCCCCATGGACTAGCGGTCAAAGAGACCCAGTACTTC
CASSPHGLAVKETQYF
>TRBJ2-3|TRBV10-3|TRBD2|few
TGTGCCATCAGAAAAGCGGGGGGCATTACAGATACGCAGTATTTT
CAIRKAGGITDTQYF
>TRBJ1-3|TRBV28|-|once
TGTGCCAGCAGTTTCAGAGGGCCGGGAAACACCATATATTTT
CASSFRGPGNTIYF
>TRBJ2-7|TRBV3-1|TRBD2|-
TGTGCCAGCAGTCCTCCGGGACTAGCGGGGGAGCAGTACTTC
CASSPPGLAGEQYF
>TRBJ2-3|TRBV29-1|-|few
TGCAGCGTTGTCTACGATACACAGTATTTT
CSVVYDTQYF
>TRBJ2-1|TRBV6-2/TRBV6-3|TRBD2|-
TGTGCCAGCAGCCTCCACCCTAGCGGGGGGCGAGGGAACAATGAGCAGTTCTTC
CASSLHPSGGRGNNEQFF
>TRBJ2-3|TRBV7-8|-|-
TGTGCCAGCAGCTTCACGGGCATATCCACAGATACGCAGTATTTT
CASSFTGISTDTQYF
>TRBJ1-5|TRBV6-2/TRBV6-3|-|-
TGTGCCAGCGGACCACCCGGGAGTACCGAAAAGCCCCAGCATTTT
CASGPPGSTEKPQHF
>TRBJ2-7|TRBV2|TRBD1|few
TGTGCCAGCAGTAGGACAGGGTTACCCTACGAGCAGTACTTC
CASSRTGLPYEQYF
>TRBJ2-7|TRBV29-1|TRBD1|-
TGCAGCCCTCCCCCCGGGACAGAGATGCCCCTCTACGAGCAGTACTTC
CSPPPGTEMPLYEQYF
>TRBJ2-5|TRBV27|TRBD2|-
TGTGCCAGCAGTTCCCTCGGGTTAGCGGGGGCGAGGACCCAGTACTTC
CASSSLGLAGARTQYF
>TRBJ1-2|TRBV7-3|-|-
TGTGCCAGCAGCCCGACAGGATCGAATGACTATGGCTACACCTTC
CASSPTGSNDYGYTF
>TRBJ1-1|TRBV13|-|few
TGTGCCAGCAGCTTAGGCGGGCCGGGAAGGACTGAAGCTTTCTTT
CASSLGGPGRTEAFF
>TRBJ2-7|TRBV5-1|TRBD2|few
TGCGCCAGCACCGGACTAGCCAGTGGGGCCGAGCAGTACTTC
CASTGLASGAEQYF
>TRBJ2-3|TRBV29-1|-|-
TGCAGCGTTGAAGCAGCGCTGAGAACGCCAGATACGCAGTATTTT
CSVEAALRTPDTQYF
>TRBJ2-4|TRBV20-1|-|-
TGTAGTGCTAGAGATTCGCTTCAAGCCGCCAAAAACATTCAGTACTTC
CSARDSLQAAKNIQYF
>TRBJ2-3|TRBV29-1|-|-
TGCAGCGTTCGCCCCACTAGCATCAGCACAGATACGCAGTATTTT
CSVRPTSISTDTQYF
>TRBJ2-5|TRBV7-8|-|-
TGTGCCAGCAGCTTAGCCCTCTGGAGGAACAACCAAGAGACCCAGTACTTC
CASSLALWRNNQETQYF
>TRBJ2-7|TRBV5-1|-|-
TGCGCCAGCAGCACGTACCAGGGATCCGAGCAGTACTTC
CASSTYQGSEQYF
>TRBJ2-1|TRBV27|TRBD2|few
TGTGCCAGCAGTTTTAGACTAGCGGGAGGCAATGAGCAGTTCTTC
CASSFRLAGGNEQFF
>TRBJ2-2|TRBV6-2/TRBV6-3|-|few
TGTGCCAGCATGAGGGGGGAAGAGGCCGGGGAGCTGTTTTTT
CASMRGEEAGELFF
>TRBJ2-7|TRBV7-2|TRBD1|few
TGTGCCAGCAGCCCATTCGACAGGGCCTACGAGCAGTACTTC
CASSPFDRAYEQYF
>TRBJ2-3|TRBV6-1|-|-
TGTGCCATAGTCGGGGGCGCCCCGCGGGAGACGCAGTATTTT
CAIVGGAPRETQYF
>TRBJ1-5|TRBV5-4|-|-
TGTGCCAGCAGCTGCCTCAATCAGCCCCAGCATTTT
CASSCLNQPQHF
>TRBJ1-2|TRBV20-1|TRBD1|-
TGCAGTGCCCATGGACAGGGGGCAACCTATGGCTACACCTTC
CSAHGQGATYGYTF
>TRBJ2-1|TRBV29-1|TRBD1|-
TGCAGCGTTGAAGACGGGACAGGTGCGGGTAATGAGCAGTTCTTC
CSVEDGTGAGNEQFF
>TRBJ2-7|TRBV10-3|TRBD1|few
TGTGCCATCAGTGGCACCGGGACAGGGGCATACGAGCAGTACTTC
CAISGTGTGAYEQYF
>TRBJ1-1|TRBV3-1|TRBD1|-
TGTGCCAGCAGCCTAGTGGGCCAGGGGGCTGAAGCTTTCTTT
CASSLVGQGAEAFF
>TRBJ1-4|TRBV28|-|few
TGTGCCAGCAGTTTTGGGGGGGCGCGAGTTGAAAAACTGTTTTTT
CASSFGGARVEKLFF
>TRBJ1-2|TRBV4-2|-|-
TGTGCCAGCAGCCAAGCCCGGACTTCGTACTATGGCTACACCTTC
CASSQARTSYYGYTF
>TRBJ2-4|TRBV3-1|TRBD1|-
TGTGCCAGCAGCCAAAGGACAGGGGGAGGATTCCTAGCCAAAAACATTCAGTACTTC
CASSQRTGGGFLAKNIQYF
>TRBJ2-3|TRBV29-1|TRBD2|few
TGCAGCGCTGCGGGGGGGCCAAGCACAGATACGCAGTATTTT
CSAAGGPSTDTQYF
>TRBJ1-5|TRBV12-3/TRBV12-4|-|-
TGTGCCAGCAGTTTGTCACAGAGCAATCAGCCCCAGCATTTT
CASSLSQSNQPQHF
>TRBJ1-3|TRBV18|-|few
TGTGCCAGCTCACCCGCAGTGCCTGGAAACACCATATATTTT
CASSPAVPGNTIYF
>TRBJ2-1|TRBV24-1|-|few
TGTGCCACCAGTGATTCCCCGGACCGCTCCTACAATGAGCAGTTCTTC
CATSDSPDRSYNEQFF
>TRBJ2-4|TRBV20-1|-|-
TGCAGTGCTAGAGAGGGACACCTAGCCAAAAACATTCAGTACTTC
CSAREGHLAKNIQYF
>TRBJ2-5|TRBV11-2|-|-
TGTGCCAGCAGCTTAGCTGGGGGGAAAAGGAAAGAGACCCAGTACTTC
CASSLAGGKRKETQYF
>TRBJ2-5|TRBV7-9|TRBD2|-
TGTGCCAGCAGCCTCTACGGGACTAGCGGAGAGACCCAGTACTTC
CASSLYGTSGETQYF
>TRBJ1-1|TRBV1|-|-
TGCACCAGCAGCCAAGGATTGAGGGGTAGGCCCGGCATGAACACTGAAGCTTTCTTT
CTSSQGLRGRPGMNTEAFF
>TRBJ2-3|TRBV7-6|-|-
TGTGCCAGCAGCTTAGAGGTGGGGGCAGATACGCAGTATTTT
CASSLEVGADTQYF
>TRBJ2-7|TRBV5-1|TRBD2|few
TGCGCCAGCAGCTTGGAGGCGGGGGGAGCCTACGAGCAGTACTTC
CASSLEAGGAYEQYF
>TRBJ2-1|TRBV29-1|TRBD1|few
TGCAGCGTTGGGACAGGGGACCTATACAATGAGCAGTTCTTC
CSVGTGDLYNEQFF
>TRBJ1-4|TRBV5-1|-|-
TGCGCCAGCAGCTTGGGGTTGGGGCCAGGGGACGAAAAACTGTTTTTT
CASSLGLGPGDEKLFF
>TRBJ2-4|TRBV6-1|-|-
TGTGCCAGCAGTACCGAGACAGAACTAGCCAAAAACATTCAGTACTTC
CASSTETELAKNIQYF
>TRBJ2-4|TRBV5-1|TRBD1|few
TGCGCCAGCAGCTCCCGGGACAGGGATAAGGACATTCAGTACTTC
CASSSRDRDKDIQYF
>TRBJ2-5|TRBV7-9|-|medium-sized
TGTGCCAGCACCTTAGACAGCCGCCAAGAGACCCAGTACTTC
CASTLDSRQETQYF
>TRBJ1-6|TRBV7-2|-|-
TGTGCCAGCAGCTTAGTGGCAGATAATTCACCCCTCCACTTT
CASSLVADNSPLHF